This T cell receptor (beta chain) derives from a study of cytomegalovirus exposure and HLA in healthy donors. Study at large: T cells numbering about 180 million yielded 90 million to 140 million unique TCR beta sequences in an earlier analysis. Whole-study results and caveats: Most TCR sequences were rare, but some public TCRs occurred in many donors. Among donors in an Asian-associated ancestry cluster, a later analysis reportedly found fewer N-insertions than the roughly 700-donor mean.

PCR involved 60 Vbeta and 13 Jbeta primers. Profiling relied on immunoSEQ multiplex PCR, and the TCRdb table lists in-frame clones only, not all of them. This table has about 230,000 clones, around 80% appearing once. The CDR3 has 15 amino acids. V shed 6 bases and J shed 5 bases, with 20 bases lying between them. The V gene's germline CDR1 is MNHNS and CDR2 SASEGT. Every donor was a healthy person donating bone marrow. In regard to this clone: What it binds is not known.

Sequencing was carried out using PBMCs. The source is a boy aged 10-17 years in good health and CMV-seronegative. This chain joins TRBV6-1 and TRBJ2-7, with D tentatively TRBD1 (5 bases). CDR3 protein: CASRDSSATFNEQYF. The CDR3 nucleotides read TGTGCCAGCAGAGACAGTTCCGCCACTTTCAACGAGCAGTACTTC.